This T cell receptor (beta chain) was observed in a study of graft-versus-host responses after intestinal transplantation (TCRdb year 2021). Describing the broader study: Recipients received multivisceral, liver-intestinal, or isolated intestinal transplants. Every recipient was given anti-thymocyte globulin induction, then maintenance tacrolimus and steroids for 2 to 3 years. Bulk TCR-beta CDR3 sequencing was used to track graft-versus-host and host-versus-graft alloreactive T cell clones in the graft, circulation and bone marrow after intestinal transplantation. Alloreactive clones were identified by sequencing pre-transplant mixed lymphocyte reaction products and comparing them with unstimulated pre-transplant donor and recipient T cells. Of the 20 to 30 intestinal transplant recipients enrolled in the cohort, one of whom was a retransplant, a few patients without pretransplant specimens were excluded. A peak of at least 4% donor T cells among recipient peripheral blood mononuclear cells was the definition used for donor T cell macrochimerism. Instead of going to the commercial service, samples from a few later patients were sequenced in-house on an Illumina MiSeq and processed with MiXCR.

This clone was picked up a small number of times. No much larger clone exists at a distance of one base, and base qualities are not known. General study outcomes and caveats: Peak levels of circulating GvH clones were associated with declines in HvG clones early after transplant. The conclusions were limited by the relatively low number and heterogeneity of the intestinal transplant patients. GvH clones were detected in recipient bone marrow, and some appeared earlier in ileal mucosa or blood, consistent with an intestinal mucosal origin. Patients with donor T cell macrochimerism had high GvH to HvG T cell clonal ratios in their allografts.

Library preparation was by the immunoSEQ multiplex PCR assay. For most patients, genomic DNA was isolated with the Qiagen DNeasy Blood and Tissue Kit and sent frozen to Adaptive Biotechnologies for TCR sequencing. Adaptive Biotechnologies carried out high-throughput TCR-beta CDR3 sequencing of genomic DNA for most patients. The source study handled its data this way. TCR sequencing data for roughly 18 patients were retrieved from Adaptive's ImmunoSEQ software; three other patients were processed with MiXCR and VDJtools. CD4 versus CD8 sorting errors were corrected by removing sequences found in both subsets at a frequency ratio below 5:1. CDR3 nucleotide sequences shared between donor and recipient were removed because the origin of such sequences could not be assigned. At least 2-fold expansion over unstimulated cells and a minimum CFSE-low frequency of 0.002% (template counts) or 0.001% (read counts) were required for clones to be classified as alloreactive. A clone was considered mappable if detected in the sequenced pre-transplant spleen, lymph node, or MLR CFSE-low populations of the donor or recipient. The cumulative frequency of alloreactive clones was calculated as a percentage of all sequences, weighted by copy number. The immuneACCESS repertoire file appears here via TCRdb, limited to in-frame rearrangements. These files lack a portion of the clones; in checked studies, under half of the deficit traces to unresolved V genes, and the cause of the others is not known. From that table come the V and J calls and clone size; the DNA was used to work out D and trimming. The sample has roughly 13,000 clones on record, roughly two fifths of them singletons. Around 16% of the sample comes from the top ten.

The intended sense of this specimen's time point label: cells obtained before transplantation from donor or recipient. Mixed lymphocyte reactions plated some 200,000 CFSE-labeled pre-transplant responders with some 200,000 irradiated violet-dye-labeled stimulators and were cultured for 6 days. After the mixed lymphocyte reaction, proliferating CD3+CD4+CFSE-low and CD3+CD8+CFSE-low responder cells were FACS-sorted on a BD Influx sorter. This sample comprised alloreactive CD8+ T cells from a mixed lymphocyte reaction culture, obtained before intestinal transplant. According to the study, the label for this sample's cell subset or site signals: CFSE-low proliferating T cells sorted from approximately six-day pre-transplant mixed lymphocyte reaction (GvH or HvG direction). This receptor was taken from a human patient who received an intestinal transplant.

The CDR3 amino acid sequence is: CASSPDRERNPQHF. DNA sequence: TGCGCCAGCAGCCCAGACAGGGAGCGAAATCCCCAGCATTTT. The V and J genes are TRBV10-2 and TRBJ1-5; 7 bases in between match TRBD1. The CDR3 goes from the cysteine to the phenylalanine over 14 residues. The sequence is cut down to CDR3 DNA, 42 bases in frame from base 1. CDR1 WSHSY and CDR2 SAAADI are derived from the germline V gene. Trimmed from V: 6 bases; trimmed from J: 10 bases; junction bases lacking a gene match: 12.